These 5 T cell receptor beta chains were sequenced from one sample in a study of low-dose radiotherapy and immunotherapy resistance in tumors. Time point indicated: after trial treatment. Specified treatment: LDRT plus nivolumab, ipilimumab, low-dose cyclophosphamide and aspirin (RACIN trial). Priming of first-strand cDNA relied on TRAV- and TRBV-specific primers (covering alpha and beta chains). TCRs were amplified for approximately 22 PCR cycles with a constant-region primer and V-primer adapter. TCRdb re-called the reads through MiXCR, storing one row per CDR3 protein. The sample lists about 100,000 distinct CDR3 sequences, under 25% seen once, with approximately 4% in the top ten. The specimen comprised PBMCs, sampled after low-dose radiotherapy plus immunotherapy. The receptors stem from a male donor with prostate cancer.

This clonotype was recorded many times. The rearrangement joins TRBV6-5 to TRBJ2-2, with TRBD2 as a possible D gene (7 bases). Per the germline V gene, CDR1 is MNHEY and CDR2 is SVGAGI. V was shortened by 3 bases and J by 6 bases, with 11 bases between the two germline ends. The CDR3 sequence is 14 residues long. This CDR3 reads CASSYGGAPGELFF. The CDR3 DNA is TGTGCCAGCAGTTATGGGGGGGCCCCCGGGGAGCTGTTTTTT.

This clonotype was recorded at least ten times. The chain uses TRBV19 and TRBJ1-2; D gene unclear. The ends were cut back, 1 base at V and 8 bases at J, with 11 bases in the middle. Germline V gene sequence: CDR1 LNHDA, CDR2 SQIVND (reference sequence). The CDR3 runs 13 residues. As DNA, the CDR3 is TGTGCCAGTAGTATAGGGGGAGTCAACGGCTACACCTTC. This gives the protein CASSIGGVNGYTF.

As concerns this clonotype: This may stem from a read error, because a much larger clone lies one nucleotide away. The chain employs TRBV7-6 and TRBJ2-4; D not resolved. This CDR3 has 12 residues. CDR1 and CDR2 from the germline V gene are SGHVS and FNYEAQ. Written as DNA, the CDR3 is TGTACCAGCAGCTTAGCTGAAAACATTCAGTACTTC. Amino acids: CTSSLAENIQYF.

This clonotype occurred many times. This chain connects TRBV20-1 to TRBJ2-2; 8 bases map to TRBD2. This CDR3 has 15 amino acids. Trimming took 0 bases from V and 3 from J; bases not matched to a gene: 3. Looked up from germline, CDR1 is DFQATT and CDR2 is SNEGSKA (reference sequence). For the CDR3, the DNA is TGCAGTGCTAGAGAAAGCGGGGGCTACACCGGGGAGCTGTTTTTT. Residues: CSARESGGYTGELFF.

At least ten counts were recorded for this clonotype. The chain links TRBV7-2 to TRBJ2-1; unclear D gene. CDR1 SGHTA and CDR2 FQGNSA come from the germline V gene. The V and J ends lost 3 bases and 6 bases respectively, with 12 bases between them. The CDR3 totals 14 residues. The CDR3 DNA reads TGTGCCAGCAGCTTCGGGCTGGTTGGCAATGAGCAGTTCTTC. This sequence encodes CASSFGLVGNEQFF.